The following is a TCR beta chain sequence with its context. Assignments of participants to cohorts depended upon their own reported clinical history. Two consecutive negative NP/OP PCR tests, clearance, or resolved symptoms defined Cohort 3 recovery. This sample is drawn from a study of blood T cell repertoires in COVID-19. Whole-study context: PBMCs, B-cell-depleted T cells, or T cells were the source of the cDNA or gDNA that made up the material.

With 8 bases clipped from V and 0 bases from J, the junction kept 5 bases outside the gene matches. The CDR3 has 14 residues. In germline, CDR1 is MGHRA, CDR2 YSYEKL. Source study methods: Estimation of nucleated cell counts relied on the amplification of reference gene primers. Data came from immunoSEQ multiplex PCR; TCRdb stores just in-frame clones and leaves some out. That table furnishes V, J and clone size, whereas the DNA furnished D and trimming. The data show about 190,000 clones, 86% seen once. The sequencing input was PBMCs or T cells enriched from blood (not recorded which). This TCR derives from a woman in her thirties who had recovered from COVID-19. The chain combines TRBV4-1 with TRBJ2-3; 7 nucleotides agree with TRBD1. In nucleotides, the CDR3 is TGCGCCAGCGGACAGGAAAAAAGCACAGATACGCAGTATTTT. As protein: CASGQEKSTDTQYF.